The entry that follows covers one TCR beta chain sequence. Its target is unknown. This specimen comes from a study of cytomegalovirus exposure and HLA in healthy donors. On the study more broadly: Unique TCR beta sequences numbering some 110 million came from approximately 180 million T cells in an earlier analysis. Early on, a data release was issued that held about 85 million unique TCRs from HLA-typed donors. Study outcomes and limitations: Previous analysis showed most TCR beta V segments were productive about 90% or about 30% of the time. As was reported, the HLA-A and HLA-B alleles of most subjects were accurately predicted from TCR beta sequences.

In the PCR, 60 Vbeta and 13 Jbeta primers were used. Repertoires were generated with immunoSEQ multiplex PCR, while TCRdb's copy carries only in-frame clones and drops some. The sample records about 160,000 clones, 78% being singletons. The CDR3 consists of 12 residues. Trimming took 1 base from V and 15 from J, leaving 12 bases between them. The germline gives CDR1 SGHVS, CDR2 FQNEAQ. Input material: PBMCs. V and J are TRBV7-8 and TRBJ2-2; TRBD1 might be the D (5 bases). The clonotype originates from a male donor in good health and CMV-seronegative. The chain's CDR3 is CASSLVDNSVFF. The CDR3 region has the DNA TGTGCCAGCAGCTTAGTGGACAACTCGGTGTTTTTT.